This T cell receptor beta chain appears in the sequencing data of a study of beta chain features in type 1 diabetes. In the study overall: The study examined about 110,000,000 sorted cells across all samples.

V was clipped by 4 bases and J by 0 bases; unmatched bases: 5. The CDR3 length is 16 residues. Per the germline V gene, CDR1 is SGHAT and CDR2 is FQNNGV. This clone has just a few counts. Its antigen is not known. Study conclusions and caveats: TCRB CDR3s from Type 1 diabetes patients were moderately but significantly shorter in all four CD4+ subsets. Reduced insertions and increased deletions marked VDJ junctions in type 1 diabetes patients.

Every single donor gave one heparinised blood draw, and these averaged roughly 100 mL. By way of CD45RO/CCR7/CD25/CD127/CD95/CD27, the CD4+ regulatory, stem cell-like memory, central memory and naive cells were sorted. The entirety of the isolated RNA underwent reverse transcription, so expressed TCRB transcripts were sequenced. Using immunoSEQ multiplex PCR, the repertoire was profiled, and TCRdb retains in-frame clones only, with some absent. In the table there are under 850,000 clones, around an eighth of which are singletons. The TCR comes from a man in his late teens or twenties with type 1 diabetes. Sequenced material: naive CD4+ T cells from blood. J is TRBJ2-1 and V is TRBV11-2, with 8 bases aligning to TRBD1. CDR3 in DNA: TGTGCCAGCAGCTCCTACAGGGGGAGCTCCTACAATGAGCAGTTCTTC. As protein: CASSSYRGSSYNEQFF.